This TCR beta chain is from a study of cytomegalovirus exposure and HLA in healthy donors (dated by TCRdb to the late 2010s). Background for the entire study: In an earlier analysis of approximately 500 of the donors, approximately 260 Gb of sequence data and 117 million unique TCR beta sequences from 180 million or so T cells were reported. Around 300 gigabases of sequencing data and 70 million to 85 million unique TCR sequences were included in an early release covering around 650 HLA-typed donors. Of the 398 genotyped donors, approximately 83% fell in the genetic ancestry cluster associated with self-reported Caucasian donors. The aim of the study was to test whether cataloging public T cell receptors could identify signatures of past pathogen exposure. The T cell repertoires of roughly 660 subjects were profiled by immunosequencing and related to cytomegalovirus serostatus. Along with the roughly 670-subject first cohort, a separate validation cohort of 120 different subjects was used. To predict cytomegalovirus infection status, the study combined high-throughput TCR immunosequencing, statistical association of individual TCRs with disease status, and machine learning. In a later analysis, previously published TCR beta repertoires from several hundred donors were re-analyzed and high-resolution HLA genotyping was added so that TCR occurrence patterns could be studied. In the later analysis, no new phenotypic data were used to find candidate immune exposures; instead, reliance was placed on TCR beta sequences and their occurrence across donors. An earlier analysis of a few hundred of the donors applied high-throughput TCR beta sequencing to assess whether each TCR beta V gene segment acted as functional or pseudogenic. Donor age, sex, ethnicity and CMV serostatus were collected together with the repertoire data. In a later genetic analysis, genome-wide SNP genotypes for about three fifths of the roughly 670 donors were used, and that subset was treated as a discovery cohort. Every discovery cohort repertoire had been produced on one sequencing platform. Class I and class II HLA loci were covered by the typing at four-digit resolution. The number of donors typed differed by locus, with about 629-640 for A, B, C, DRB1 and DQB1, approximately 500 for DQA1, 600 to 610 for DPA1, and some 440 for DPB1. Roughly 5 DR-DQ haplotypes were treated as single units for association and clustering because of strong linkage in the cohort. Across about 370 genotyped donors of the cohort, an average of about 240,000 unique TCR beta nucleotide sequences per donor were sequenced, and roughly 17% of those sequences were non-productive. The paper's findings and limits, for the study overall: According to a later analysis, parvovirus B19, influenza, CMV and Epstein-Barr virus appeared linked to several top co-occurrence clusters. According to the authors, the approach could potentially be generalized to other disease states and immunological phenotypes. Linkage disequilibrium might explain the correlated functional status among segregating V segments, but an unknown experimental factor could not be ruled out. A further reported finding was that TCR beta sequences accurately predicted the HLA-A and HLA-B alleles for most subjects in the first cohort. In the study, some 160 TCR beta chains were listed as associated with cytomegalovirus. A later analysis found that HLA-associated TCR beta chains were more clonally expanded and had lower generation probabilities than equally common non-associated chains. An earlier analysis of some 590 of the donors showed that most TCR beta V segments appeared in productive rearrangements either about 87% or about 30% of the time, which broadly matched IMGT annotations. CMV serostatus was the only immune exposure information available for the cohort. Roughly uniform sequencing depth across donors was assumed in presence/absence analyses, although this assumption may not hold. Compared with the approximately 700-donor mean, donors in an Asian-associated ancestry cluster had fewer N-insertions in productive TCRs, according to a later genetic analysis. HLA typing was unavailable for some donors at each locus, so association tests used only the typed subset. In a later analysis, the rate of TCR association differed among HLA loci, with DRB1 alleles having the most associated TCRs and HLA-C alleles having the fewest. At a false discovery rate of 0.05, a later analysis linked around 17,000 TCR beta sequences to specific HLA alleles. In both the original and validation cohorts, the classifier was reported to diagnose cytomegalovirus status with high specificity and sensitivity. Most TCR sequences were observed very rarely across donors, whereas some public TCRs were present in many individuals. When HLA alleles, especially DR and DQ, strongly co-occurred, attributing TCR associations to individual alleles was difficult. This cohort had only TCR beta chains sequenced, and the lack of alpha or paired-chain data limited which features could be detected. According to a later analysis, most CMV-associated TCR beta chains appeared to be HLA-restricted, and the HLA associations seemed to be driven largely by CMV exposure. Because counts were too low, seventeen rarely observed V segments, including chromosome 9 orphons, were excluded from the earlier analysis of 500 to 700 of the donors. In vitro tests confirmed that a few of the cytomegalovirus-associated TCR beta chains recognize cytomegalovirus antigens. V-gene and J-gene trimming of TCR beta chains was associated with a missense DCLRE1C variant in a later genetic analysis, and the association was replicated in an independent cohort. A group of highly shared sequence variants was considered likely to be a technical artifact of the sequencing pipeline. The 87-base-pair reads could not distinguish some IMGT-functional V segments, including TRBV6-2 and TRBV6-3, so those segments were excluded.

In total, approximately 610 healthy bone marrow donors made up the cohort. All cohort members were sampled while nominally healthy, although unrecorded immune exposures were likely present. The donor was CMV seronegative and was included in the group of a few hundred seronegative cohort members. A peripheral blood sample was collected from each donor, and TCR beta sequencing was performed on peripheral blood mononuclear cells. The Qiagen DNeasy Blood Extraction Kit was used to extract genomic DNA from the blood cell samples. Libraries were prepared through the immunoSEQ multiplex PCR assay. For the multiplex PCR, a mixture combining 60 forward primers for TCR Vbeta segments and 13 reverse primers for TCR Jbeta segments was used. The CDR3 region of rearranged TCR beta genes was amplified from genomic DNA by a multiplex PCR assay. Amplified TCR beta libraries were sequenced as 87-base-pair reads on the Illumina HiSeq System. The published analysis was carried out like this. Across the 666 repertoires, a later analysis counted roughly 84 million unique TCR beta chains, around 10 million of which were shared by at least two donors. Raw reads were error-corrected and collapsed into unique sequences with a nearest-neighbor algorithm that merged closely related sequences to remove PCR and sequencing errors. CDR3 sequences were aligned to IMGT reference sequences to assign V, D and J gene segments. For a sequence to be retained, a match of at least six nucleotides was required to both a V gene segment and a J gene segment. A rearrangement was called productive if the CDR3 had no stop codons and remained in frame with V and J, and every other rearrangement was called non-productive. CDR3 was defined by IMGT convention, running from the second conserved V-encoded cysteine to the conserved J-encoded phenylalanine. The earlier analysis of more than 450 of the donors excluded sequences that lacked an unambiguous match to a single V gene segment. In an earlier analysis of almost 600 of the donors, a V segment was called functional when productive rearrangements were above 56.7%, and segregating when the standard deviation between donors exceeded 5%. A statistical classification framework was built to diagnose cytomegalovirus status from the catalog of TCR beta chain sequences. In a later analysis, TCR nucleotide sequences were compared against IMGT/GENE-DB human TR gene sequences so that V and J genes could be assigned. Using the TCRdist pipeline, a later analysis assigned CDR3 sequences along with most-parsimonious VDJ recombination scenarios. In a later analysis, each TCR beta chain was defined by its CDR3 amino acid sequence together with its V-gene family, and reads lacking a unique V-gene family were excluded. A later analysis removed 450 to 600 highly shared, low-generation-probability nucleotide sequences to deal with suspected cross-contamination and a sequencing artifact. For each public chain, a later analysis derived a clonal expansion index from normalized ranks of inferred template counts within each repertoire. In a later analysis, generation probabilities were computed using a VDJ recombination model fitted to out-of-frame rearrangements, and the results were checked against IGoR. Hypergeometric tests were used in a later analysis to score TCR-TCR, TCR-HLA and TCR-CMV co-occurrence, with a repertoire-size bias correction applied to the TCR pairs. In a later analysis, false discovery rates were estimated by permuting HLA or CMV assignments 20 times. In a later analysis, co-occurring TCRs were grouped using DBSCAN, with TCRdist sequence similarity added in when clustering inside HLA-allele-positive subsets. Co-occurrence clustering excluded repertoires with fewer than 30,000 or more than 120,000 public chains, plus five with anomalous nucleotide sharing. The immuneACCESS repertoire file appears here via TCRdb, limited to in-frame rearrangements. These files lack a portion of the clones; in checked studies, under half of the deficit traces to unresolved V genes, and the cause of the others is not known. Clone size and the V and J calls come from that table; the DNA yielded D and trimming. The sample profile shows 110,000 to 150,000 clones; over 80% of them were found once. The ten largest account for 1.2% of the sample.

A note on this clone: Its target antigen remains unknown. The record has no base qualities; no much larger clone is one base away.

The CDR3 starts with the cysteine, ends with the phenylalanine, and has 15 residues. Only CDR3 DNA remains: 45 bases, in frame from the first base. The germline V gene yields SGHRS for CDR1 and YFSETQ for CDR2. Germline trimming amounts to 3 bases on V and 4 bases on J, with 5 as the count of junction bases outside the gene matches. Source material: PBMCs. The V gene is TRBV5-1 and the J gene is TRBJ2-5; 11 bases in the junction line up with TRBD2. The origin of this receptor is a female donor in good health and CMV-seronegative. The CDR3 region has the sequence CASSYTLAGGETQYF. The bases read TGCGCCAGCAGCTATACGCTAGCGGGAGGAGAGACCCAGTACTTC.